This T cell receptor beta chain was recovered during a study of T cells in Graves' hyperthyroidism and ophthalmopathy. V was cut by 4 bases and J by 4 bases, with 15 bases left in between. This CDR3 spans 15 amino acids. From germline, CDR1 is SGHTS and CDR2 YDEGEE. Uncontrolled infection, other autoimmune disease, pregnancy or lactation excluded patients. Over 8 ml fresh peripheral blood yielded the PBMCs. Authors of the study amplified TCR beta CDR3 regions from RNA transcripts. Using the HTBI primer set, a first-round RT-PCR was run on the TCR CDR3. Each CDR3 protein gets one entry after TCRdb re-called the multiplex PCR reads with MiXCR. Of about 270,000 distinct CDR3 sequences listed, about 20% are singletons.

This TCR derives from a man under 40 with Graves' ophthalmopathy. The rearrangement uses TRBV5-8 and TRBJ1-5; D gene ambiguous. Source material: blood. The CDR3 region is CASSERTGLNQPQHF. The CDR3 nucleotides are TGTGCCAGCAGCGAGCGGACGGGCTTGAATCAGCCCCAGCATTTT.